These 14 T cell receptor beta chains came from one sample sequenced in a study of blood T cells in healthy people across ages (dated by TCRdb to the mid-2010s). Libraries were prepared through 5' RACE. TCRdb records Illumina HiSeq 2500 as the sequencer. The second PCR ran for about 6 to 12 cycles and used a J-beta primer mix along with a sample-barcoded 5' primer. TCRdb ran its own pipeline on the public reads, namely fastp trimming at Q25 and MiXCR clone calling, and kept in-frame beta chains. Rows are combined by CDR3 protein, so each entry shows the most common genes and DNA. This sample lists around 1.7 million distinct CDR3 sequences; 28% were detected once. The ten largest account for over 7% of the sample. Sequenced material: blood. These receptors originate from a woman younger than 45 in good health.

This clonotype came up a few times. The V call is TRBV9, the J call TRBJ2-4; 10 bases align to TRBD1. Trimming took 5 bases from V and 2 from J; bases not matched to a gene: 13. There are 18 residues in the CDR3. In germline, CDR1 is SGDLS, CDR2 YYNGEE. CDR3 nucleotide sequence: TGTGCCAGCAGTCACCTCCGGGACAGGGGCTATCCCAAAAACATTCAGTACTTC. Encoded protein: CASSHLRDRGYPKNIQYF. Complete variable domain (other parts from reference TRBV9 and TRBJ2-4): DSGVTQTPKHLITATGQRVTLRCSPRSGDLSVYWYQQSLDQGLQFLIQYYNGEERAKGNILERFSAQQFPDLHSELNLSSLELGDSALYFCASSHLRDRGYPKNIQYFGAGTRLSVL.

This clonotype was counted at least ten times. The rearrangement links TRBV5-1 to TRBJ2-7; D gene uncertain. Germline assignment: CDR1 SGHRS and CDR2 YFSETQ. The CDR3 consists of 13 residues. V was clipped by 0 bases and J by 3 bases, with 7 bases between them. CDR3 sequence: CASSLDGVYEQYF. The CDR3 nucleotides are TGCGCCAGCAGCTTGGATGGGGTCTACGAGCAGTACTTC.

This clonotype was observed once. V and J are TRBV23-1 and TRBJ1-1; 8 nucleotides align to TRBD1. TRBV23-1 is recorded as an ORF, its role being uncertain. The CDR3 contains 17 residues. V trimming: 7 bases; J trimming: 3 bases; junction bases outside the gene matches: 16. The CDR3 is CASTERMEDRVHTEAFF. Written as DNA, the CDR3 is TGCGCCAGCACCGAGAGGATGGAGGACAGGGTTCACACTGAAGCTTTCTTT.

A few counts support this clonotype. This rearrangement joins TRBV7-2 to TRBJ2-1, with 7 bases that match TRBD1. The germline CDR1 and CDR2 sequences are SGHTA and FQGNSA. The CDR3 is made up of 15 amino acids. The trim removed 5 bases at V and 8 bases at J, leaving 12 bases unmatched. CDR3 nucleotide sequence: TGTGCCAGCAGCACCGGACAGGCGTACGGCGATGAGCAGTTCTTC. This translates into CASSTGQAYGDEQFF. The complete variable domain, with remaining parts taken from reference TRBV7-2 and TRBJ2-1, reads GAGVSQSPSNKVTEKGKDVELRCDPISGHTALYWYRQSLGQGLEFLIYFQGNSAPDKSGLPSDRFSAERTGGSVSTLTIQRTQQEDSAVYLCASSTGQAYGDEQFFGPGTRLTVL.

Comments on this clonotype: A read error may be the cause here, since a much bigger clone is one base away. This chain joins TRBV11-1 and TRBJ2-1; 7 bases fit TRBD2. The CDR3 has 13 residues. Trimming took 1 base from V and 9 from J; bases not matched to a gene: 3. Germline V CDR1 and CDR2: SGHAT, FQDESV (reference sequence). CDR3 bases: TGTGCCAGCAGCTTAGGCAGCGGGGTTGAGCAGTTCTTC. Translated, it gives CASSLGSGVEQFF. Using reference TRBV11-1 and TRBJ2-1 for the parts outside the CDR3, the full variable domain is EAEVAQSPRYKITEKSQAVAFWCDPISGHATLYWYRQILGQGPELLVQFQDESVVDDSQLPKDRFSAERLKGVDSTLKIQPAELGDSAMYLCASSLGSGVEQFFGPGTRLTVL.

CDR3 sequence: CASSWEGDTDTQYF. CDR3 bases: TGTGCCAGCAGCTGGGAGGGTGACACAGATACGCAGTATTTT. The J gene is TRBJ2-3, the V gene TRBV5-6; 7 bases align to TRBD2. V lost 3 bases and J lost 2; bases outside the gene matches: 3. CDR1 is SGHDT, CDR2 YYEEEE, per germline. This CDR3 spans 14 amino acids.

CDR3 coding DNA: TGTGCCAGCAGCCCACACATTGGGAGGGATGACATTCAGTACTTC. Its translation is CASSPHIGRDDIQYF. V gene TRBV7-2 combines with J gene TRBJ2-4; TRBD2 matches at 7 bases. CDR3 length: 15 residues. From germline, CDR1 is SGHTA and CDR2 FQGNSA. The V segment lost 5 bases and the J segment 8 bases; nucleotides outside the gene matches: 12.

The chain joins TRBV5-1 to TRBJ2-7; D is possibly TRBD1 (5 bases). Trimming cost V 4 bases and J 3 bases, with 11 bases left between them. CDR1 and CDR2 (germline): SGHRS, YFSETQ. The length of the CDR3 is 13 residues. Here the CDR3 reads CASSARADYEQYF. The CDR3 DNA sequence: TGCGCCAGCAGCGCCAGGGCAGACTACGAGCAGTACTTC.

The rearrangement links TRBV27 to TRBJ1-2; D uncertain. The CDR3 runs 14 residues. Between the trimmed V and J ends, which lost 5 bases and 8 bases, there was a span of 18 bases. Germline V gene lookup returns CDR1 MNHEY and CDR2 SMNVEV (reference sequence). CDR3 sequence reads: CASSSTSRVLGYTF. The CDR3 nucleotides read TGTGCCAGCAGTAGCACGAGCAGAGTCCTGGGCTACACCTTC.

The chain couples TRBV11-2 to TRBJ1-6; perhaps TRBD1 as D (5 bases). CDR3 length: 16 amino acids. With 2 bases removed from V and 1 base from J, the gap between germline ends came to 9 bases. Germline assignment: CDR1 SGHAT and CDR2 FQNNGV. The CDR3: CASSLYGGSYNSPLHF. CDR3 bases: TGTGCCAGCAGCTTATATGGGGGGTCCTATAATTCACCCCTCCACTTT.

This clonotype was picked up many times. The chain couples TRBV4-3 to TRBJ2-3, with D perhaps matching TRBD1 (6 bases). V lost 0 bases, J lost 5 bases, and 12 bases lay in between. CDR1 and CDR2 (germline): LGHNA, YSLEER. The CDR3 is 15 amino acids. The CDR3 sequence: CASSQDQGIGDTQYF. CDR3 nucleotides: TGCGCCAGCAGCCAAGACCAGGGGATCGGAGATACGCAGTATTTT.

This clonotype was seen a few times. The chain recombines TRBV29-1 with TRBJ1-2; tentative D call: TRBD1 (6 bases). CDR1 and CDR2 from the germline V gene are SQVTM and ANQGSEA. The ends were cut back, 4 bases at V and 3 bases at J, with 12 bases in the middle. The length of the CDR3 is 13 residues. CDR3 DNA sequence: TGCAGCGTTGGAGGGGGGAGGTACTATGGCTACACCTTC. It encodes CSVGGGRYYGYTF. Based on the CDR3 plus reference TRBV29-1 and TRBJ1-2, the full variable domain is SAVISQKPSRDICQRGTSLTIQCQVDSQVTMMFWYRQQPGQSLTLIATANQGSEATYESGFVIDKFPISRPNLTFSTLTVSNMSPEDSSIYLCSVGGGRYYGYTFGSGTRLTVV.

Concerning this clonotype itself: This sequence may be a read error, since a much larger clone differs from it by one base. The CDR3 loop is CSVDRGSYEQFF. CDR3 DNA: TGCAGCGTTGATCGGGGGAGCTACGAGCAGTTCTTC. V usage is TRBV29-1 and J usage is TRBJ2-1; TRBD2 is a possible D gene (6 bases). V dropped 3 bases and J dropped 10 bases, with 13 bases sitting between them. There are 12 residues in the CDR3. CDR1 and CDR2 from the germline V gene are SQVTM and ANQGSEA.

There are a few counts of this clonotype. The rearrangement uses TRBV5-1 and TRBJ2-3, with TRBD1 identical over 8 bases. Looked up from germline, CDR1 is SGHRS and CDR2 is YFSETQ. CDR3 length equals 14 residues. The junction had 6 bases not matched to a gene; V was cut back by 4 bases and J by 5 bases. CDR3 DNA sequence: TGCGCCAGCAGCATAGGACAGGGTAGAGATACGCAGTATTTT. Translating gives CASSIGQGRDTQYF.